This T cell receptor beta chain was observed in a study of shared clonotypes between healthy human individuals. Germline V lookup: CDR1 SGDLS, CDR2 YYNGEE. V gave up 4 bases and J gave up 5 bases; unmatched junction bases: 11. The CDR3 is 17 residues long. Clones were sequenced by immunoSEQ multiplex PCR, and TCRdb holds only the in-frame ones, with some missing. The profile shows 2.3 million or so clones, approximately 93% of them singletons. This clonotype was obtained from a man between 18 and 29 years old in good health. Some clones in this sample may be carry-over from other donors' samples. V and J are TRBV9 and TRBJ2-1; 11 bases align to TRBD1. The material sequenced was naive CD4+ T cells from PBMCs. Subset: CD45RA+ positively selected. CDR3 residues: CASSTPKDRGHHNEQFF. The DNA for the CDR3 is TGTGCCAGCAGCACCCCCAAGGACAGGGGGCACCACAATGAGCAGTTCTTC.